The TCR beta chain under discussion was sequenced for a study of blood T cell repertoires in COVID-19. About the research overall: Acute-phase and convalescent COVID-19 samples originated in the United States, Italy and Spain.

The data were produced by immunoSEQ multiplex PCR, yet TCRdb's version contains in-frame clones alone and is incomplete. The sample holds 200,000 to 300,000 clones; approximately 86% are singletons and the top ten take over 1.5%. V shed 4 bases, J shed 7 bases, and the junction held 4 bases outside the gene matches. CDR1 and CDR2 from the germline V gene are SGHNT and YENEEA. There are 13 residues in the CDR3. The rearrangement links TRBV11-3 to TRBJ1-2; 9 bases are a match to TRBD1. The source material was peripheral blood. The clonotype comes from a man aged 30 to 45 with active or convalescent COVID-19. CDR3 amino acids: CASSSGTGFGYTF. For the CDR3, the DNA is TGTGCCAGCAGCTCCGGGACAGGGTTTGGCTACACCTTC.